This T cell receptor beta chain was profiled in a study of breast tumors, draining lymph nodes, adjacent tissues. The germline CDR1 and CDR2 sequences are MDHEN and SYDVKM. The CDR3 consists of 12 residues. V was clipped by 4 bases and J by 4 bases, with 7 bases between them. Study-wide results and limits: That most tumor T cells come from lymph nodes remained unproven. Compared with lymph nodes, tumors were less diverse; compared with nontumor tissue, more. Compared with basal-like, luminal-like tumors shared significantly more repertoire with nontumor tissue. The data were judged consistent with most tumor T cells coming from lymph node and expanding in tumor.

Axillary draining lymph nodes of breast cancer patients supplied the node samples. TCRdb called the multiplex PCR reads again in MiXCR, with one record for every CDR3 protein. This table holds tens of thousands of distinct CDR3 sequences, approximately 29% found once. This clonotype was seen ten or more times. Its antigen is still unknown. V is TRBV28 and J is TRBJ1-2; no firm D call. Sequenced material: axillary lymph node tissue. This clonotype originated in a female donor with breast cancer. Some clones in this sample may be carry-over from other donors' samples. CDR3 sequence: CASSSFVYGYTF. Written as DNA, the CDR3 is TGTGCCAGCAGTTCATTCGTCTATGGCTACACCTTC.